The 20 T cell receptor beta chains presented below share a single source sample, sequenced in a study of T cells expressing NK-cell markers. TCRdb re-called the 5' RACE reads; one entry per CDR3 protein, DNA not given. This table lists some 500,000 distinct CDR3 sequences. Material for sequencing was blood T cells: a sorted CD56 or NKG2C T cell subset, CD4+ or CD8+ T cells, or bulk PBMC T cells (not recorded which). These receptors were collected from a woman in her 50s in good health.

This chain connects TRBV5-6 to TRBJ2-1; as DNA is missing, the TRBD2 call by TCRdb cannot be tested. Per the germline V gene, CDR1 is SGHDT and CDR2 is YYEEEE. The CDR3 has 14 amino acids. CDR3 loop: CASSLGLAGVVQFF. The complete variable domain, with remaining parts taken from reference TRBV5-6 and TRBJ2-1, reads DAGVTQSPTHLIKTRGQQVTLRCSPKSGHDTVSWYQQALGQGPQFIFQYYEEEERQRGNFPDRFSGHQFPNYSSELNVNALLLGDSALYLCASSLGLAGVVQFFGPGTRLTVL.

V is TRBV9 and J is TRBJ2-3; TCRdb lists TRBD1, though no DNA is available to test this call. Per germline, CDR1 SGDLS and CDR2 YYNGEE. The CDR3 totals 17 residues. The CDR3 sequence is CASSVGFRGFHTDTQYF. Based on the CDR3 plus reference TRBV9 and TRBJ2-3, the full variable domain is DSGVTQTPKHLITATGQRVTLRCSPRSGDLSVYWYQQSLDQGLQFLIQYYNGEERAKGNILERFSAQQFPDLHSELNLSSLELGDSALYFCASSVGFRGFHTDTQYFGPGTRLTVL.

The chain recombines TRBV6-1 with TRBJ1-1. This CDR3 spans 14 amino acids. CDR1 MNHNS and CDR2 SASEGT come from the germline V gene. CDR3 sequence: CASSEAADQTEAFF.

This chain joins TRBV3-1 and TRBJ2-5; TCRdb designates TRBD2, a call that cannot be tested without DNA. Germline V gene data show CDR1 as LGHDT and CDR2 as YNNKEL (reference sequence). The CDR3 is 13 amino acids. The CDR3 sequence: CASTPLAAETQYF.

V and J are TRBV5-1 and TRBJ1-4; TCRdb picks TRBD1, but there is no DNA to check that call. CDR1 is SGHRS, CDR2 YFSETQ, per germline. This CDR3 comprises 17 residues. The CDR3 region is CASSLSGGLATNEKLFF.

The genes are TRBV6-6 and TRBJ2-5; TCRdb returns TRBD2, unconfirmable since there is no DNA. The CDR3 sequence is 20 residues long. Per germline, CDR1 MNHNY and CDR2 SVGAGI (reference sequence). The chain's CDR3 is CASSYAASRRTSGGQETQYF.

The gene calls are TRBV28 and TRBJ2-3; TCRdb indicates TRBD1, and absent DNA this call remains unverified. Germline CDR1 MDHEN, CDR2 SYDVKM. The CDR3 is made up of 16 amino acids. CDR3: CASSPGGRAATDTQYF.

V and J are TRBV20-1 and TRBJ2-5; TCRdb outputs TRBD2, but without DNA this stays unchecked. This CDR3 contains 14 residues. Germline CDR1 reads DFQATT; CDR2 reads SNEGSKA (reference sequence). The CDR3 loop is CSATPTSGEETQYF.

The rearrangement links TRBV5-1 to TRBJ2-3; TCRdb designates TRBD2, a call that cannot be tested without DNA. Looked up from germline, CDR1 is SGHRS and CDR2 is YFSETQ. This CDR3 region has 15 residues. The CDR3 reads CASSFAGDRTDTQYF.

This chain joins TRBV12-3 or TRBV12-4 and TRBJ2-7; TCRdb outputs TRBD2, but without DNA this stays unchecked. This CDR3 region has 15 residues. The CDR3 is CASSLKTRVYYEQYF.

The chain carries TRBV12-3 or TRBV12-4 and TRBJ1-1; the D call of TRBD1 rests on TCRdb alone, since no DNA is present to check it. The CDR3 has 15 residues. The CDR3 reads CASQRTGLGNTEAFF.

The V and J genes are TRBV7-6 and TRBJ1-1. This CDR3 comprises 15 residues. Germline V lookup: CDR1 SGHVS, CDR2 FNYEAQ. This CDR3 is CASSRRHLEGTEAFF.

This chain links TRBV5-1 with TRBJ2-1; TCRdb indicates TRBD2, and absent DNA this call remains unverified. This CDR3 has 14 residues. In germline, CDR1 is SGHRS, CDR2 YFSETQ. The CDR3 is CASSLGIAGDEQFF.

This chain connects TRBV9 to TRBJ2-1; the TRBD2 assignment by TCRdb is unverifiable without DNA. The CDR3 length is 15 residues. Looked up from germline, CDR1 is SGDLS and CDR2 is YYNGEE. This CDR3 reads CASSATSGSYNEQFF.

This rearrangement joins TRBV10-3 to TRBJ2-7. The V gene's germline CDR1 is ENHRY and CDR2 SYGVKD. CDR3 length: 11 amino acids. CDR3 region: CAISVLHEQYF.

Here the CDR3 reads CASSLEQRLRFF. The chain employs TRBV12-3 or TRBV12-4 and TRBJ2-1. This CDR3 comprises 12 residues.

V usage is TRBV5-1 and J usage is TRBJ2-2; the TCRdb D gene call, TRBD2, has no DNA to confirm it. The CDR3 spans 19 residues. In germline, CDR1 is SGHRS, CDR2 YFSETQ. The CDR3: CASTYRGLAGGPGTGELFF.

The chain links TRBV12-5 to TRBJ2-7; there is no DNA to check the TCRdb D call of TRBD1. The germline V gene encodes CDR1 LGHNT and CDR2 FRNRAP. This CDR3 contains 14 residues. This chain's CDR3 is CASGLVPRESEQYF.

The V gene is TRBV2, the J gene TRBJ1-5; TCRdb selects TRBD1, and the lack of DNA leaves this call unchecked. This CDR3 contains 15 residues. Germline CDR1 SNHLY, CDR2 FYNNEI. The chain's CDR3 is CASSVGDRGRRPQHF.

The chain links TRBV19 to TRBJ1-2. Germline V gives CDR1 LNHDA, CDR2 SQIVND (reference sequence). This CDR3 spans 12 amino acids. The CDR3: CASTLSGYGYTF. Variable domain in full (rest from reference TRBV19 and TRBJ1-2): DGGITQSPKYLFRKEGQNVTLSCEQNLNHDAMYWYRQDPGQGLRLIYYSQIVNDFQKGDIAEGYSVSREKKESFPLTVTSAQKNPTAFYLCASTLSGYGYTFGSGTRLTVV.